This T cell receptor (beta chain) was recovered during a study of beta chain features in type 1 diabetes. Study-wide results and caveats: Type 1 diabetes patients had TCRB CDR3s that were shorter (moderately but significantly so) in all four CD4+ subsets.

All of the isolated RNA was reverse transcribed, so expressed TCRB transcripts were sequenced. This table comes from immunoSEQ multiplex PCR, and its TCRdb copy is limited to in-frame clones, with some not included. The profile covers around 650,000 clones, with around 12% appearing a single time and more than 0.1% taken by the ten largest. V was clipped by 0 bases and J by 10 bases, with 12 bases between them. The CDR3 consists of 14 residues. Germline CDR1 and CDR2: MNHEY and SVGAGI. This clone occurred a few times. The antigen remains unidentified. The receptor's source is a man younger than 45 with type 1 diabetes. The sample taken for sequencing was naive CD4+ T cells from blood. This chain joins TRBV6-5 and TRBJ1-4, with D perhaps matching TRBD1 (6 bases). This chain's CDR3 is CASSYSSGEGKLFF. The CDR3 bases are TGTGCCAGCAGTTACTCGTCAGGGGAAGGAAAACTGTTTTTT.